This passage covers 15 T cell receptor beta chains from one sample sequenced in a study of cytomegalovirus exposure and HLA in healthy donors. Primers included in the PCR were 60 Vbeta and 13 Jbeta primers. Sequencing was performed with immunoSEQ multiplex PCR; in TCRdb, only in-frame clones are kept and a portion is missing. The sample yields roughly 120,000 clones, about 70% seen once. The sequenced material came from PBMCs. The receptors were gathered from a woman aged 55-69 years in good health and CMV-seropositive.

This clone has only a few counts. The chain carries TRBV6-1 and TRBJ1-2; D uncertain. Trimming stripped 8 bases from V and 3 bases from J, with 16 bases between. From germline, CDR1 is MNHNS and CDR2 SASEGT. The CDR3 runs 14 residues. The CDR3 is CASGSRGMDYGYTF. CDR3 DNA: TGTGCCAGCGGTTCGCGCGGGATGGACTATGGCTACACCTTC.

V is TRBV18 and J is TRBJ2-2, with 7 nucleotides matching TRBD1. Unmatched junction bases numbered 4, after V lost 2 bases and J lost 4 bases. The CDR3 contains 15 residues. Germline CDR1 KGHSH, CDR2 LQKENI. CDR3: CASSPTEGATGELFF. The CDR3 DNA reads TGTGCCAGCTCACCAACAGAGGGGGCCACCGGGGAGCTGTTTTTT.

This rearrangement joins TRBV14 to TRBJ1-2; the D gene is possibly TRBD1 (5 bases). Germline lookup yields CDR1 SGHDN and CDR2 FVKESK. This CDR3 comprises 13 residues. Deletions cut 7 bases from V and 2 bases from J, with 11 bases between. CDR3 residues: CASTPGHNYGYTF. The CDR3 region has the DNA TGTGCCAGCACCCCAGGGCACAACTATGGCTACACCTTC.

This chain connects TRBV30 to TRBJ2-7, with 10 bases that match TRBD1. The trim removed 2 bases at V and 5 bases at J, leaving 6 bases unmatched. Germline loops: CDR1 GTSNPN, CDR2 SVGIG (reference sequence). This CDR3 has 14 residues. The CDR3 spells CAWSRRDRGHEQYF. CDR3 in DNA: TGTGCCTGGAGTCGCCGGGACAGGGGACACGAGCAGTACTTC.

This clone turned up a few times. The chain couples TRBV7-9 to TRBJ2-7; D is ambiguous. Per germline, CDR1 SEHNR and CDR2 FQNEAQ (reference sequence). The CDR3 spans 14 residues. Trimming removed 1 base from V and 2 bases from J, with 9 bases in between. The CDR3: CASSLVQTTYEQYF. In DNA form, the CDR3 reads TGTGCCAGCAGCTTAGTCCAGACAACCTACGAGCAGTACTTC.

This clone was observed a handful of times. V is TRBV11-3 and J is TRBJ2-5; 13 bases line up with TRBD2. The CDR3 totals 16 residues. From germline, CDR1 is SGHNT and CDR2 YENEEA. J was trimmed by 5 bases and V by 5 bases; bases with no gene match: 8. CDR3 DNA: TGTGCCAGCAGCCCCGGACTAGCGGGAGAGTTGGAGACCCAGTACTTC. Translating gives CASSPGLAGELETQYF.

J is TRBJ2-1 and V is TRBV7-3; 9 nucleotides agree with TRBD1. With V trimmed by 5 bases and J by 8 bases, 10 bases remained unmatched. The germline gives CDR1 SGHTA, CDR2 FQGTGA. This CDR3 spans 15 amino acids. The CDR3: CASSKGQGPPDEQFF. As DNA, the CDR3 is TGTGCCAGCAGCAAGGGACAGGGACCACCTGATGAGCAGTTCTTC. Complete variable domain (other parts from reference TRBV7-3 and TRBJ2-1): GAGVSQTPSNKVTEKGKYVELRCDPISGHTALYWYRQSLGQGPEFLIYFQGTGAADDSGLPNDRFFAVRPEGSVSTLKIQRTERGDSAVYLCASSKGQGPPDEQFFGPGTRLTVL.

The chain recombines TRBV27 with TRBJ2-5, with TRBD2 identical over 12 bases. The CDR3 has 18 amino acids. J was trimmed by 4 bases and V by 6 bases; bases with no gene match: 15. Germline V gives CDR1 MNHEY, CDR2 SMNVEV (reference sequence). CDR3 in amino acids: CASRERRLAGAKGETQYF. CDR3 nucleotides: TGTGCCAGCAGGGAACGCCGACTAGCGGGAGCCAAAGGAGAGACCCAGTACTTC.

The V call is TRBV6-6, the J call TRBJ2-7; TRBD1 matches at 12 bases. Trimming took 5 bases from V and 7 from J; bases not matched to a gene: 9. The CDR3 extends over 15 amino acids. The germline gives CDR1 MNHNY, CDR2 SVGAGI (reference sequence). Here the CDR3 reads CASSDPGQGAREQYF. Written as DNA, the CDR3 is TGTGCCAGCAGTGATCCGGGACAGGGGGCGCGGGAGCAGTACTTC.

This CDR3 reads CASSQAGQIYTGELFF. The CDR3 bases are TGTGCCAGCAGCCAAGCGGGGCAAATCTACACCGGGGAGCTGTTTTTT. The rearrangement joins TRBV5-6 to TRBJ2-2; 7 positions agree with TRBD2. This CDR3 has 16 residues. CDR1 and CDR2 (germline): SGHDT, YYEEEE. Unmatched junction bases numbered 9, after V lost 4 bases and J lost 3 bases.

This clone was found a few times. The chain combines TRBV5-1 with TRBJ2-2; tentative D call: TRBD2 (5 bases). V was pared by 6 bases and J by 2 bases, with 17 bases between. The CDR3 has 16 amino acids. Per germline, CDR1 SGHRS and CDR2 YFSETQ. This CDR3 reads CASTRKGGGNTGELFF. CDR3 sequence (DNA): TGCGCCAGCACTAGGAAGGGTGGAGGAAACACCGGGGAGCTGTTTTTT.

The chain carries TRBV5-1 and TRBJ2-3, with TRBD1 identical over 11 bases. Germline CDR1 and CDR2: SGHRS and YFSETQ. The CDR3 covers 16 residues. V gave up 4 bases and J gave up 5 bases; unmatched junction bases: 9. The CDR3 DNA follows: TGCGCCAGCAGCGCAGGGGACAGGGGGTTTGGAGATACGCAGTATTTT. Its translation is CASSAGDRGFGDTQYF.

DNA for the CDR3: TGTGCCATCAGTGACCTATCCGGGACTAGCGGGAGAGGGTCTTACAATGAGCAGTTCTTC. This translates into CAISDLSGTSGRGSYNEQFF. V usage is TRBV10-3 and J usage is TRBJ2-1, with TRBD2 matching 14 bases. Germline CDR1 reads ENHRY; CDR2 reads SYGVKD. The CDR3 has 20 residues. Unmatched junction bases numbered 14, after V lost 3 bases and J lost 4 bases.

This chain connects TRBV4-2 to TRBJ1-2; no clear D gene. Trimming cost V 0 bases and J 0 bases, with 5 bases left between them. The CDR3 is made up of 14 amino acids. Per the germline V gene, CDR1 is LGHNA and CDR2 is YNFKEQ. The DNA of the CDR3 is TGTGCCAGCAGCCAAGACAGTACTAACTATGGCTACACCTTC. This encodes CASSQDSTNYGYTF.

This chain connects TRBV5-1 to TRBJ2-5; 13 nucleotides line up with TRBD2. In germline, CDR1 is SGHRS, CDR2 YFSETQ. This CDR3 is built from 17 residues. The V and J ends lost 0 bases and 5 bases, in that order; junction bases with no gene match: 7. CDR3 in DNA: TGCGCCAGCAGCTTGGGGACTAGCGGGAGTCCCCGCGAGACCCAGTACTTC. Its protein product is CASSLGTSGSPRETQYF.